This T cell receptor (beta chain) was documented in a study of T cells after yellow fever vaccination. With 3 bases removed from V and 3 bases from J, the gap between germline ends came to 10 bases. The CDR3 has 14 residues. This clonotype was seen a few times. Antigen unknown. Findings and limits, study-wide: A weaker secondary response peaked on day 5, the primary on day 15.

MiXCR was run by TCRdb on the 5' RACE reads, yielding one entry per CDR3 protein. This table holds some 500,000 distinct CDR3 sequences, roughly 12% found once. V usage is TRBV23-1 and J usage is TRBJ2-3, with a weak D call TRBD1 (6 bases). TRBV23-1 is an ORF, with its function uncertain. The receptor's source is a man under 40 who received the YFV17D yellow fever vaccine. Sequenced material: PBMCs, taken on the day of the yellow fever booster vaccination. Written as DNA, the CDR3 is TGCGCCAGCAGTCACACAACAGGGACAGATACGCAGTATTTT. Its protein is CASSHTTGTDTQYF.